Sequencing of this T cell receptor (beta chain) was carried out in a study of cytomegalovirus exposure and HLA in healthy donors. The study ran its PCR with 60 Vbeta and 13 Jbeta primers. Method: immunoSEQ multiplex PCR; TCRdb's copy keeps in-frame clones and lacks some. The sample has about 140,000 clones. This CDR3 region has 14 residues. Trimming shortened V by 5 bases and J by 5 bases, and 14 bases separated the two germline ends. CDR1 is SGHTS and CDR2 is YDEGEE in the germline V gene. The sequence was collected from a woman aged 18-30 years in good health and CMV-seronegative. The chain carries TRBV5-8 and TRBJ1-3; the D is unclear. The source material was PBMCs. In DNA, the CDR3 is TGTGCCAGCAGGCCCCAGCAGGCCCGAAACACCATATATTTT. The encoded protein is CASRPQQARNTIYF.